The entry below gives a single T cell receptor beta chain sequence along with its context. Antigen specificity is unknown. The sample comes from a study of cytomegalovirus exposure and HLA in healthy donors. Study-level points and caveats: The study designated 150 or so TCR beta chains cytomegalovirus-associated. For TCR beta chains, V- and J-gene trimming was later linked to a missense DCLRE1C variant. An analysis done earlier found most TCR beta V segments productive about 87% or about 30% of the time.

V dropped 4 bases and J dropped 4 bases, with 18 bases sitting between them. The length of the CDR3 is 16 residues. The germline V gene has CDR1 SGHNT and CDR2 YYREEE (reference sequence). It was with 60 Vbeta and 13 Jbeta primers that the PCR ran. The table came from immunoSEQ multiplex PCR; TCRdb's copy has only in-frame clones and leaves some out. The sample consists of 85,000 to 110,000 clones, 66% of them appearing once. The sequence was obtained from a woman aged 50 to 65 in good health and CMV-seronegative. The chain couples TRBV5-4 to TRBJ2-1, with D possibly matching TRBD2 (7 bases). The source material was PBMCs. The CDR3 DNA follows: TGTGCCAGCAGCGGGGAGGGGGGCCCCGTGTACAATGAGCAGTTCTTC. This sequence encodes CASSGEGGPVYNEQFF.